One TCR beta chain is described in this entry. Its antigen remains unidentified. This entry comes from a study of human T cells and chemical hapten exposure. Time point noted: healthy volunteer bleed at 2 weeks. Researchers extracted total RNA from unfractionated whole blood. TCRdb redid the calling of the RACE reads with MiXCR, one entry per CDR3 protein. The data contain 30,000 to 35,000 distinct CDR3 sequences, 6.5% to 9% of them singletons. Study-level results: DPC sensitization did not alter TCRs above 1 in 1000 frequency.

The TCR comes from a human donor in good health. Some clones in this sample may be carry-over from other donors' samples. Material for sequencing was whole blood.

The CDR3 loop is CSARPRTGYNSPLHF. CDR3 nucleotide sequence: TGCAGTGCTAGACCCAGGACAGGGTATAATTCACCCCTCCACTTT. The J gene is TRBJ1-6, the V gene TRBV20-1; 8 nucleotides align to TRBD1. Germline V gives CDR1 DFQATT, CDR2 SNEGSKA (reference sequence). The trim removed 2 bases at V and 4 bases at J, leaving 4 bases unmatched. This CDR3 comprises 15 residues.